The source of this TCR beta chain is a study of early T cells in non-severe SARS-CoV-2 infection. Study in general: Sequencing of bulk RNA from unsorted whole blood was done, without chain pairing.

Comment on this clonotype: The target antigen is unknown.

The CDR3 length is 12 residues. Trimming shortened V by 5 bases and J by 4 bases, and 9 bases separated the two germline ends. CDR1 and CDR2 from the germline V gene are MDHEN and SYDVKM. Researchers tagged individual cDNA molecules with unique molecular identifiers. One entry per CDR3 protein results from TCRdb running MiXCR on the 5' RACE reads. The profile shows some 57,000 distinct CDR3 sequences, roughly 12% of them singletons. Study results and limitations: VDJdb-based matching was biased toward anti-spike CD8 responses and missed private and CD4 specificities.

The sequence came from an adult who was a healthcare worker with PCR-confirmed SARS-CoV-2 infection or an uninfected control (not recorded which). V usage is TRBV28 and J usage is TRBJ2-7; D unclear. The sample was whole blood. In DNA form, the CDR3 reads TGTGCCAGCAGTCTCCAGGAATACGAGCAGTACTTC. It yields the protein CASSLQEYEQYF. Variable domain in full (rest from reference TRBV28 and TRBJ2-7): DVKVTQSSRYLVKRTGEKVFLECVQDMDHENMFWYRQDPGLGLRLIYFSYDVKMKEKGDIPEGYSVSREKKERFSLILESASTNQTSMYLCASSLQEYEQYFGPGTRLTVT.